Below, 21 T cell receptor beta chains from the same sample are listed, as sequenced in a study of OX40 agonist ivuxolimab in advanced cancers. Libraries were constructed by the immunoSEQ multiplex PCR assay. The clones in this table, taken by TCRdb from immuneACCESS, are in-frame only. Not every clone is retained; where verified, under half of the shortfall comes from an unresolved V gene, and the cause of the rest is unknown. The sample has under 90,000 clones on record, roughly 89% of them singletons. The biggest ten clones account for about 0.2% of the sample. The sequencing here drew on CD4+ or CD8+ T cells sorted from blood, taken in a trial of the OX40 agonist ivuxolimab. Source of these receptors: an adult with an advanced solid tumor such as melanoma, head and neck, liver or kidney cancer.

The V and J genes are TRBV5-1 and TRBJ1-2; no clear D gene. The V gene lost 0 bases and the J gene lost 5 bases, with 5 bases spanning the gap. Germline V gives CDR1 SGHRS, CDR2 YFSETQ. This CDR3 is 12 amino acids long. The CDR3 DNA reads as TGCGCCAGCAGCTTGGGCCAATATGGCTACACCTTC. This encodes CASSLGQYGYTF.

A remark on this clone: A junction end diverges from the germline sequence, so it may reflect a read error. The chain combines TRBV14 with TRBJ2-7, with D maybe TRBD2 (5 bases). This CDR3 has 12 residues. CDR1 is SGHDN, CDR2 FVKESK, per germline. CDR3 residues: CASSQAAYEQYF. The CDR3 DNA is TGTGCCAGCAGTCAAGCGGCGTACGAGCAGTACTTC.

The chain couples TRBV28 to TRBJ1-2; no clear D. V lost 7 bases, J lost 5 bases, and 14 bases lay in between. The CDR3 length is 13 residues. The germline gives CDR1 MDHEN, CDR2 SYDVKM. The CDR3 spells CASKTQDQYGYTF. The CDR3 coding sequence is TGTGCCAGCAAAACCCAGGATCAGTATGGCTACACCTTC.

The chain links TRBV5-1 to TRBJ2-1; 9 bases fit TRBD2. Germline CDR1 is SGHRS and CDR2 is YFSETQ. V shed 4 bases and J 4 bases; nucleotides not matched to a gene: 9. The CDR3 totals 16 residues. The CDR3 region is CASSPGGTSKYNEQFF. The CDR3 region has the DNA TGCGCCAGCAGCCCCGGGGGGACTAGCAAATACAATGAGCAGTTCTTC.

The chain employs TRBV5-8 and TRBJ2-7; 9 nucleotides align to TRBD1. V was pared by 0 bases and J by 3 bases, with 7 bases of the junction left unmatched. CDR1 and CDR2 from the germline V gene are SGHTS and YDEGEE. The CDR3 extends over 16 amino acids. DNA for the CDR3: TGTGCCAGCAGCTTGGCCTTGGGACAGGGAATCTACGAGCAGTACTTC. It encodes CASSLALGQGIYEQYF.

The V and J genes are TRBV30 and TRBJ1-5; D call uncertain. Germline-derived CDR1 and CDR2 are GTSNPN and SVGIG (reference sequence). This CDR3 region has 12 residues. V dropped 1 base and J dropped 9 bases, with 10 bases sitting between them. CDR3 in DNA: TGTGCCTGGAGTGACCTCTGGGGGCCCCAGCATTTT. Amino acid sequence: CAWSDLWGPQHF.

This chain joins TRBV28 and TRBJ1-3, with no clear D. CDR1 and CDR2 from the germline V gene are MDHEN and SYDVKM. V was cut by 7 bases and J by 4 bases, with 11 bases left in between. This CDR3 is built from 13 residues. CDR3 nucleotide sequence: TGTGCCAGCAACCTAGGGTACGGAAACACCATATATTTT. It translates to CASNLGYGNTIYF.

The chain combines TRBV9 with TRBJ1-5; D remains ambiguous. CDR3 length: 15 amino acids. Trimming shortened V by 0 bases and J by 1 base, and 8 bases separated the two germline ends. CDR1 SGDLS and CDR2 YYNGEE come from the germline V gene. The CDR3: CASSVGVASNQPQHF. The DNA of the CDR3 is TGTGCCAGCAGCGTAGGGGTAGCGAGCAATCAGCCCCAGCATTTT.

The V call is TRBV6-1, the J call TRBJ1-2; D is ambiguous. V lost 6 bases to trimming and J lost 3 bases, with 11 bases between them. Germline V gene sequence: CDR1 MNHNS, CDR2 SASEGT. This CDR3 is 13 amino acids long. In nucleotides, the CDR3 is TGTGCCAGCAGCCCGACTCCTGACTATGGCTACACCTTC. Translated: CASSPTPDYGYTF.

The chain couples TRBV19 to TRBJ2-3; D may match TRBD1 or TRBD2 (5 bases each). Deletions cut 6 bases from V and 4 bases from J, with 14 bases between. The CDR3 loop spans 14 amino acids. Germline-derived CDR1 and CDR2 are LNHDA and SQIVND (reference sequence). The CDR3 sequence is CASSMGEWSDTQYF. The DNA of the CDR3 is TGTGCCAGTAGCATGGGGGAGTGGTCAGATACGCAGTATTTT. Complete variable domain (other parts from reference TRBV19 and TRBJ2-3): DGGITQSPKYLFRKEGQNVTLSCEQNLNHDAMYWYRQDPGQGLRLIYYSQIVNDFQKGDIAEGYSVSREKKESFPLTVTSAQKNPTAFYLCASSMGEWSDTQYFGPGTRLTVL.

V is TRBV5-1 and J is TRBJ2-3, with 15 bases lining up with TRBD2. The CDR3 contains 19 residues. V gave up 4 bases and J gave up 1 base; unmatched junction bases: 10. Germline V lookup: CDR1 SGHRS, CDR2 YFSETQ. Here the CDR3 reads CASSPTGTSGRRGTDTQYF. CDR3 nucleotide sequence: TGCGCCAGCAGCCCGACCGGGACTAGCGGGAGGAGGGGCACAGATACGCAGTATTTT. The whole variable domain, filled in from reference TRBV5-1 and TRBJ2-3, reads KAGVTQTPRYLIKTRGQQVTLSCSPISGHRSVSWYQQTPGQGLQFLFEYFSETQRNKGNFPGRFSGRQFSNSRSEMNVSTLELGDSALYLCASSPTGTSGRRGTDTQYFGPGTRLTVL.

The CDR3 sequence is CASKASDGVNTEAFF. The CDR3 region has the DNA TGTGCCAGCAAAGCCTCGGACGGAGTGAACACTGAAGCTTTCTTT. This chain joins TRBV19 and TRBJ1-1, with D unclear. Trimming stripped 9 bases from V and 0 bases from J, with 17 bases between. The CDR3 has 15 residues. The germline V gene has CDR1 LNHDA and CDR2 SQIVND (reference sequence).

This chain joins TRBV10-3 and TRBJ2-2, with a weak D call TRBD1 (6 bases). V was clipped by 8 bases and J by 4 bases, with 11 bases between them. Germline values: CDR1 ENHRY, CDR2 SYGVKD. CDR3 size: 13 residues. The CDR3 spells CAIQGQPTGELFF. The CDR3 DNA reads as TGTGCCATCCAGGGACAACCCACCGGGGAGCTGTTTTTT.

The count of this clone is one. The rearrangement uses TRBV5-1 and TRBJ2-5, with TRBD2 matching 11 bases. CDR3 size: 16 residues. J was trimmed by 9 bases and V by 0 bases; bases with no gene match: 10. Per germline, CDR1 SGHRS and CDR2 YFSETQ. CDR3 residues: CASSLDGTSGPGAQYF. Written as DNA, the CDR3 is TGCGCCAGCAGCTTGGATGGGACTAGCGGCCCAGGGGCCCAGTACTTC. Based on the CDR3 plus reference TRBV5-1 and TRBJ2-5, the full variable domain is KAGVTQTPRYLIKTRGQQVTLSCSPISGHRSVSWYQQTPGQGLQFLFEYFSETQRNKGNFPGRFSGRQFSNSRSEMNVSTLELGDSALYLCASSLDGTSGPGAQYFGPGTRLLVL.

Here the CDR3 DNA reads TGTGCCACTCAGGCGGATAGCAATCAGCCCCAGCATTTT. Its translation is CATQADSNQPQHF. The V call is TRBV6-5, the J call TRBJ1-5; D ambiguous. CDR3 length: 13 amino acids. The V gene's germline CDR1 is MNHEY and CDR2 SVGAGI. V was cut by 10 bases and J by 0 bases, with 10 bases left in between.

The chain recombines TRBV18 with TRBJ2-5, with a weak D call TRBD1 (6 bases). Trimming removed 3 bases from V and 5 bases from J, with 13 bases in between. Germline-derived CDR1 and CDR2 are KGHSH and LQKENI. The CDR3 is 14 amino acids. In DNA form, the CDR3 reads TGTGCCAGCTCACCCCAGGGACATTCTGAGACCCAGTACTTC. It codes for CASSPQGHSETQYF.

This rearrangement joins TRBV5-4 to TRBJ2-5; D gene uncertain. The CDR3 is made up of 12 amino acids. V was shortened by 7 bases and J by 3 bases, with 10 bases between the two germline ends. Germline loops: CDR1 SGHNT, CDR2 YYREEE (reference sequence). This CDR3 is CASSLGEETQYF. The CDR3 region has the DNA TGTGCCAGCTCCCTGGGCGAAGAGACCCAGTACTTC.

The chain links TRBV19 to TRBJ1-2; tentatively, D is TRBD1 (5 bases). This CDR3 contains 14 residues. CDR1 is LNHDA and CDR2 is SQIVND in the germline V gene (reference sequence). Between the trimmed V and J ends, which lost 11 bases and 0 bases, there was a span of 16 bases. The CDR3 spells CASGRQGANYGYTF. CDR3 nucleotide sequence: TGTGCCTCGGGGAGGCAGGGAGCTAACTATGGCTACACCTTC.

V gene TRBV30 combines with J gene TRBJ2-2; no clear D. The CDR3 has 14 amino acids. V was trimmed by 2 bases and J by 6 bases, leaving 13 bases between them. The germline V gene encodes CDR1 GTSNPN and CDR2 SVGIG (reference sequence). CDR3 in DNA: TGTGCCTGGAGTAAGGACCCTTACTCCGGGGAGCTGTTTTTT. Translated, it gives CAWSKDPYSGELFF. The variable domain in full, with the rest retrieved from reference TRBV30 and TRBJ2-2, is SQTIHQWPATLVQPVGSPLSLECTVEGTSNPNLYWYRQAAGRGLQLLFYSVGIGQISSEVPQNLSASRPQDRQFILSSKKLLLSDSGFYLCAWSKDPYSGELFFGEGSRLTVL.

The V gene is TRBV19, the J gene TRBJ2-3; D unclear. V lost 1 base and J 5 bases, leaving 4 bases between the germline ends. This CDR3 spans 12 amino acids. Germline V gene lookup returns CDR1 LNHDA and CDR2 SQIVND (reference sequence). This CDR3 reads CASSIVGDTQYF. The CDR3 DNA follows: TGTGCCAGTAGTATAGTTGGAGATACGCAGTATTTT.

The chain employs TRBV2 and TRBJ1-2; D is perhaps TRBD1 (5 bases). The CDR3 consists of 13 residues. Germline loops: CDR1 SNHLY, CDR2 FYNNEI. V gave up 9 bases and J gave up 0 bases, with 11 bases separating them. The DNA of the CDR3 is TGTGCCAGTAGGGACCGCACTAACTATGGCTACACCTTC. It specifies CASRDRTNYGYTF.